The 21 T cell receptor beta chains below come from one sample, sequenced in a study of blood T cell repertoires in COVID-19. Clones were sequenced by immunoSEQ multiplex PCR, and TCRdb holds only the in-frame ones, with some missing. This sample yields roughly 120,000 clones, of which around 89% are seen a single time; approximately 1.1% belongs to the top ten. The sample comprised peripheral blood. All receptors come from a human donor in a cohort sampled during active COVID-19.

V is TRBV9 and J is TRBJ2-5, with TRBD1 matching 8 bases. The J segment lost 1 base and the V segment lost 0 bases, leaving 8 bases of the junction unmatched. The germline V gene has CDR1 SGDLS and CDR2 YYNGEE. This CDR3 region has 17 residues. The chain's CDR3 is CASSVGPGGGPQETQYF. The CDR3 nucleotides are TGTGCCAGCAGCGTAGGCCCAGGGGGCGGGCCCCAAGAGACCCAGTACTTC.

A note on this clone: At the DNA level, this CDR3 is encoded by other sequences in the same sample as well. The genes are TRBV4-2 and TRBJ2-7, with 10 bases matching TRBD2. The length of the CDR3 is 15 residues. Germline-derived CDR1 and CDR2 are LGHNA and YNFKEQ. The V segment lost 1 base and the J segment 2 bases; nucleotides outside the gene matches: 2. In nucleotides, the CDR3 is TGTGCCAGCAGCCAAGGGCTAGCGGGGGCCTACGAGCAGTACTTC. Encoded protein: CASSQGLAGAYEQYF.

The chain carries TRBV9 and TRBJ2-2; D may be TRBD1 (6 bases). This CDR3 comprises 15 residues. The germline CDR1 and CDR2 sequences are SGDLS and YYNGEE. Trimming removed 1 base at V and 1 base at J, with 8 bases between. The CDR3 loop is CASSVKGQNTGELFF. CDR3 DNA sequence: TGTGCCAGCAGCGTAAAGGGACAGAACACCGGGGAGCTGTTTTTT.

V gene TRBV3-1 (or the pseudogene TRBV3-2) combines with J gene TRBJ1-1; TRBD1 matches 8 bases. CDR3 length equals 17 residues. Trimming cost V 0 bases and J 5 bases; bases outside gene matches: 11. In germline, CDR1 is LGHDT, CDR2 YNNKEL (reference sequence). In DNA form, the CDR3 reads TGTGCCAGCAGCCAAGATCCAGGCAGGGGGCTTGGAACTGAAGCTTTCTTT. This encodes CASSQDPGRGLGTEAFF.

This clone occurred a few times. V gene TRBV29-1 combines with J gene TRBJ2-2, with 7 bases that match TRBD1. Germline CDR1 is SQVTM and CDR2 is ANQGSEA. Losses at the gene ends were 5 bases for V and 6 bases for J; bases not matched to a gene: 9. This CDR3 is 14 amino acids long. CDR3 protein: CSVSTGVGAGELFF. In nucleotides, the CDR3 is TGCAGCGTTTCCACAGGGGTCGGTGCCGGGGAGCTGTTTTTT.

CDR3 sequence (DNA): TGTGCCAGCAGCGTGCGGGTGAACACTGAAGCTTTCTTT. It is translated as CASSVRVNTEAFF. This sequence joins TRBV9 and TRBJ1-1; D gene ambiguous. The V end lost 2 bases, the J end lost 0 bases, and 5 bases lay between the germline ends. The CDR3 has 13 amino acids. Germline V CDR1 and CDR2: SGDLS, YYNGEE.

The V call is TRBV28, the J call TRBJ2-1; 8 bases map to TRBD1. Trimming removed 8 bases from V and 5 bases from J; junction bases left unmatched: 8. There are 14 residues in the CDR3. The germline V gene has CDR1 MDHEN and CDR2 SYDVKM. CDR3 sequence reads: CASQGAVNHNEQFF. DNA of the CDR3: TGTGCCAGCCAGGGGGCTGTTAATCACAATGAGCAGTTCTTC. The full variable domain, completed using reference TRBV28 and TRBJ2-1, is DVKVTQSSRYLVKRTGEKVFLECVQDMDHENMFWYRQDPGLGLRLIYFSYDVKMKEKGDIPEGYSVSREKKERFSLILESASTNQTSMYLCASQGAVNHNEQFFGPGTRLTVL.

The chain carries TRBV2 and TRBJ2-1; D uncertain. V gave up 0 bases and J gave up 9 bases, with 9 bases separating them. Per germline, CDR1 SNHLY and CDR2 FYNNEI. This CDR3 spans 13 amino acids. The CDR3 DNA is TGTGCCAGCAGTGAAGCGCGAGGTGTTGAGCAGTTCTTC. This gives the protein CASSEARGVEQFF.

This clone showed up just once. The genes are TRBV7-3 and TRBJ2-1; 8 positions agree with TRBD1. Trimming took 0 bases from V and 4 from J; bases not matched to a gene: 8. CDR1 and CDR2 from the germline V gene are SGHTA and FQGTGA. This CDR3 is built from 17 residues. The CDR3 protein is CASSLTKVGQGYNEQFF. DNA for the CDR3: TGTGCCAGCAGCTTAACGAAGGTAGGACAGGGTTACAATGAGCAGTTCTTC.

The rearrangement joins TRBV29-1 to TRBJ2-5; maybe TRBD1 (6 bases). The CDR3 spans 14 residues. Germline V lookup: CDR1 SQVTM, CDR2 ANQGSEA. Trimming took off 6 bases at V and 4 bases at J, with 18 bases between the two ends. In nucleotides, the CDR3 is TGCAGCGTCGCAGGGGTCCCCCCGGGAGAGACCCAGTACTTC. Protein: CSVAGVPPGETQYF.

The chain is built from TRBV18 and TRBJ1-1; 8 nucleotides match TRBD1. The CDR3 is 17 residues long. V dropped 6 bases and J dropped 3; count of bases not matched to a gene: 15. CDR1 is KGHSH and CDR2 is LQKENI in the germline V gene. CDR3 coding DNA: TGTGCCAGCTCCCTTCGGGCAGGGGGCGCGAAGGACACTGAAGCTTTCTTT. It translates to CASSLRAGGAKDTEAFF. Filled out from reference TRBV18 and TRBJ1-1, the complete variable domain reads NAGVMQNPRHLVRRRGQEARLRCSPMKGHSHVYWYRQLPEEGLKFMVYLQKENIIDESGMPKERFSAEFPKEGPSILRIQQVVRGDSAAYFCASSLRAGGAKDTEAFFGQGTRLTVV.

The chain is built from TRBV10-1 and TRBJ2-3; 9 nucleotides line up with TRBD1. With 4 bases clipped from V and 3 bases from J, the junction kept 8 bases outside the gene matches. CDR3 length: 16 residues. In germline, CDR1 is WNHNN, CDR2 SYGVQD (reference sequence). The CDR3 loop reads CASSGRDRVFTDTQYF. The CDR3 DNA follows: TGCGCCAGCAGTGGTCGGGACAGGGTGTTTACAGATACGCAGTATTTT.

This clone occurred once. The chain carries TRBV27 and TRBJ1-5; TRBD1 matches at 8 bases. CDR1 is MNHEY, CDR2 SMNVEV, per germline (reference sequence). Trimming took 3 bases from V and 5 from J; bases not matched to a gene: 3. This CDR3 is built from 14 residues. The CDR3 reads CASSFRGPDQPQHF. The CDR3 nucleotides read TGTGCCAGCAGTTTCAGGGGGCCGGATCAGCCCCAGCATTTT.

The chain uses TRBV7-9 and TRBJ2-5; no clear D gene. Germline values: CDR1 SEHNR, CDR2 FQNEAQ (reference sequence). The CDR3 spans 11 residues. Trimming took off 7 bases at V and 5 bases at J, with 8 bases between the two ends. CDR3 DNA: TGTGCCAGCACCTCGGTGGAGACCCAGTACTTC. This gives the protein CASTSVETQYF.

This chain uses TRBV4-3 with TRBJ2-4; D ambiguous. In germline, CDR1 is LGHNA, CDR2 YSLEER. V lost 0 bases and J lost 8, with 8 bases in between. The CDR3 sequence is 13 residues long. CDR3 residues: CASSQDLRDIQYF. DNA of the CDR3: TGCGCCAGCAGCCAAGATCTCCGGGACATTCAGTACTTC.

The chain couples TRBV24-1 to TRBJ2-7; tentative D call: TRBD2 (6 bases). This CDR3 has 15 residues. Germline V gene sequence: CDR1 KGHDR, CDR2 SFDVKD. Trimming removed 6 bases from V and 2 bases from J, with 16 bases in between. As DNA, the CDR3 is TGTGCCACCAGTCCTGCCGGGACTCGGGCCTACGAGCAGTACTTC. It encodes CATSPAGTRAYEQYF.

J is TRBJ2-3 and V is TRBV5-1; 11 bases are shared with TRBD2. Germline lookup yields CDR1 SGHRS and CDR2 YFSETQ. V trimming: 4 bases; J trimming: 3 bases; junction bases outside the gene matches: 7. The CDR3 loop spans 16 amino acids. CDR3 region: CASSPRLAGRTDTQYF. DNA of the CDR3: TGCGCCAGCAGCCCCCGACTAGCGGGGCGGACAGATACGCAGTATTTT.

This clone was seen just once. This chain links TRBV12-3 or TRBV12-4 with TRBJ1-2, with 7 nucleotides matching TRBD1. Germline trimming cut 5 bases from V and 8 bases from J; bases unmatched to any gene: 8. This CDR3 is 13 amino acids long. This chain's CDR3 is CASSPIEGAGYTF. CDR3 DNA sequence: TGTGCCAGCAGTCCAATAGAGGGGGCGGGCTACACCTTC.

The genes are TRBV19 and TRBJ1-1; 7 positions agree with TRBD1. J was trimmed by 1 base and V by 10 bases; bases with no gene match: 6. CDR1 is LNHDA and CDR2 is SQIVND in the germline V gene (reference sequence). This CDR3 region has 13 residues. The CDR3 DNA is TGTGCCATCACCGACAGGGCGAACACTGAAGCTTTCTTT. Its protein is CAITDRANTEAFF.

This rearrangement joins TRBV3-1 (or the pseudogene TRBV3-2) to TRBJ1-1; 8 bases are shared with TRBD1. This CDR3 is built from 13 residues. CDR1 is LGHDT and CDR2 is YNNKEL in the germline V gene (reference sequence). Losses at the gene ends were 4 bases for V and 4 bases for J; bases not matched to a gene: 2. The CDR3 sequence is CASSLGTGTEAFF. The CDR3 coding sequence is TGTGCCAGCAGCCTGGGGACAGGCACTGAAGCTTTCTTT.

This clone occurred once. The gene calls are TRBV12-5 and TRBJ1-1, with TRBD1 as a possible D gene (5 bases). Germline V gene data show CDR1 as LGHNT and CDR2 as FRNRAP. This CDR3 has 14 residues. Trimming removed 6 bases at V and 5 bases at J, with 16 bases between. The CDR3, as DNA: TGTGCTAGTGGGAGACACCGCGGGGGGACTGAAGCTTTCTTT. Translation: CASGRHRGGTEAFF.